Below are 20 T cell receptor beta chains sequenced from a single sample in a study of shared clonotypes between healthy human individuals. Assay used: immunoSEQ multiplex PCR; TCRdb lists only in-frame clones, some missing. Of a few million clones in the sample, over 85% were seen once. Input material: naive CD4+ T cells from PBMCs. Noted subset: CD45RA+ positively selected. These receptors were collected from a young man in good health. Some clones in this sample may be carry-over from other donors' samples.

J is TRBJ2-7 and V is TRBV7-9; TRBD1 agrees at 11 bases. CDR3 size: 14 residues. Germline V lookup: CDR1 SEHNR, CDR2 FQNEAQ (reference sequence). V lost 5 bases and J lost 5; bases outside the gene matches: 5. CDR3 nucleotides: TGTGCCAGCAGCCAGGGACAGGGGGTCAACGAGCAGTACTTC. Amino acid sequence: CASSQGQGVNEQYF.

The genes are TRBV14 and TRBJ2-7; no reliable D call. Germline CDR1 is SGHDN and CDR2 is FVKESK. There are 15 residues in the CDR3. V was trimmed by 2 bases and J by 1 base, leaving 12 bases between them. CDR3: CASSQTGSRSYEQYF. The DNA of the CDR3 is TGTGCCAGCAGCCAAACGGGTTCTCGTTCCTACGAGCAGTACTTC.

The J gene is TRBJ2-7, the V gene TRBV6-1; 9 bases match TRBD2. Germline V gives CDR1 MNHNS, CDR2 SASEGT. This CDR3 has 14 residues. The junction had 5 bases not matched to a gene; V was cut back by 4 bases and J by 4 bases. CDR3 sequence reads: CASSGGLATYEQYF. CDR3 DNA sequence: TGTGCCAGCAGTGGCGGACTAGCGACATACGAGCAGTACTTC.

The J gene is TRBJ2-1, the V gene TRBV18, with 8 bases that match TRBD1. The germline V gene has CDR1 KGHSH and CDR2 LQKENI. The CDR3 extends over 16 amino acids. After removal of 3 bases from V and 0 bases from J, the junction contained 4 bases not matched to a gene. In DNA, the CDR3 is TGTGCCAGCTCACCTTCAACAGGGGGCTCCTACAATGAGCAGTTCTTC. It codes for CASSPSTGGSYNEQFF.

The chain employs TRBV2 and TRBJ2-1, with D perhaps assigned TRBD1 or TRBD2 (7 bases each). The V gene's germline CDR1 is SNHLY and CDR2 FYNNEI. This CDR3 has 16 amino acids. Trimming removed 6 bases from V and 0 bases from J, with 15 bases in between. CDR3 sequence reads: CASRGGGLSSYNEQFF. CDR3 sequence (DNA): TGTGCCAGCAGGGGAGGGGGCCTAAGCTCCTACAATGAGCAGTTCTTC. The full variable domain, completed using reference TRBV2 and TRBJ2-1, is EPEVTQTPSHQVTQMGQEVILRCVPISNHLYFYWYRQILGQKVEFLVSFYNNEISEKSEIFDDQFSVERPDGSNFTLKIRSTKLEDSAMYFCASRGGGLSSYNEQFFGPGTRLTVL.

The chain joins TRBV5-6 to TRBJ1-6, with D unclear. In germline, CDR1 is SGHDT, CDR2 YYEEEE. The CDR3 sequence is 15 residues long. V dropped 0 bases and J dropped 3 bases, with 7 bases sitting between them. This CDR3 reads CASSLGFGYNSPLHF. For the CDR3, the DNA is TGTGCCAGCAGCTTGGGGTTCGGCTATAATTCACCCCTCCACTTT. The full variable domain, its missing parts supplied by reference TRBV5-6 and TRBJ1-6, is DAGVTQSPTHLIKTRGQQVTLRCSPKSGHDTVSWYQQALGQGPQFIFQYYEEEERQRGNFPDRFSGHQFPNYSSELNVNALLLGDSALYLCASSLGFGYNSPLHFGNGTRLTVT.

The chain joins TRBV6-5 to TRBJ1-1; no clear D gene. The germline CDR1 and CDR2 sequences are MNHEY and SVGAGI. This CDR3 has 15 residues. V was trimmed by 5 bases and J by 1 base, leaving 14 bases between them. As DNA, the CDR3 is TGTGCCAGCAGTGCGGGGTCGAATTCGAACACTGAAGCTTTCTTT. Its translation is CASSAGSNSNTEAFF.

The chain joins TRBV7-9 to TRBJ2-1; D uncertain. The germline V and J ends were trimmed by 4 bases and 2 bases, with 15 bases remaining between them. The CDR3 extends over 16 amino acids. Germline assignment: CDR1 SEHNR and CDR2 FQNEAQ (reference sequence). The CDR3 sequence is CASSSQVGGTYNEQFF. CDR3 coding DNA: TGTGCCAGCAGCTCCCAGGTTGGCGGTACCTACAATGAGCAGTTCTTC.

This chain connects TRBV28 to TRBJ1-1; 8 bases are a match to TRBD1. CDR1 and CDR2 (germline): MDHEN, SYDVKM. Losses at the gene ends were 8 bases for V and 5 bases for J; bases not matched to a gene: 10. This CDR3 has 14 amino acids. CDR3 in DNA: TGTGCCAGCGTGGCAGGGGGCCGTAAGACTGAAGCTTTCTTT. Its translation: CASVAGGRKTEAFF.

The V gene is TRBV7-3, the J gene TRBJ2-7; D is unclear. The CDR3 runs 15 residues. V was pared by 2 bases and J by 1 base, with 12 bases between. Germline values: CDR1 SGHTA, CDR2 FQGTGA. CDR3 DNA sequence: TGTGCCAGCAGCTTAGGGGTATTTACTTCCTACGAGCAGTACTTC. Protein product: CASSLGVFTSYEQYF.

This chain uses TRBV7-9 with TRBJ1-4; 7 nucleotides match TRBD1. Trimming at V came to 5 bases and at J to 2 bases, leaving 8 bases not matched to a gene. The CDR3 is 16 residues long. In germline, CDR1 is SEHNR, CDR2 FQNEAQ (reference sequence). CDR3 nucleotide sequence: TGTGCCAGCAGCATTACAGGGGCCGCGACTAATGAAAAACTGTTTTTT. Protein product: CASSITGAATNEKLFF. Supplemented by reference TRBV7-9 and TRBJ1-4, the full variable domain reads DTGVSQNPRHKITKRGQNVTFRCDPISEHNRLYWYRQTLGQGPEFLTYFQNEAQLEKSRLLSDRFSAERPKGSFSTLEIQRTEQGDSAMYLCASSITGAATNEKLFFGSGTQLSVL.

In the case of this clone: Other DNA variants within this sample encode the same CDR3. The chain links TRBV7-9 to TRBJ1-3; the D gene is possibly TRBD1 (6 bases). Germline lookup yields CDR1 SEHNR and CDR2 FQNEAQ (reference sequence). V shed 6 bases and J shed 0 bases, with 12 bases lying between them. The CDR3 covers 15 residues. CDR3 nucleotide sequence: TGTGCCAGCAGTCTTACAGGGCCCTCTGGAAACACCATATATTTT. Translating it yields CASSLTGPSGNTIYF.

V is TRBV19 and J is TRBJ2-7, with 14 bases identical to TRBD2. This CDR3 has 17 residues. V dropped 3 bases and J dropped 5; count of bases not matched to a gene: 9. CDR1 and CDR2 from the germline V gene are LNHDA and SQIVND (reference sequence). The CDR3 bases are TGTGCCAGTAGTATGGCCCTGGGACTAGCGGGAGACCACGAGCAGTACTTC. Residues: CASSMALGLAGDHEQYF.

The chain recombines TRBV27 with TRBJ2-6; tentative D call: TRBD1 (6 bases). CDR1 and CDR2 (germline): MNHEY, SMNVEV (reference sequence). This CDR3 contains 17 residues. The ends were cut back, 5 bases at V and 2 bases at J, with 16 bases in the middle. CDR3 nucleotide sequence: TGTGCCAGCAGTATAGCTAACAGGGTGGCTGGGGCCAACGTCCTGACTTTC. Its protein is CASSIANRVAGANVLTF.

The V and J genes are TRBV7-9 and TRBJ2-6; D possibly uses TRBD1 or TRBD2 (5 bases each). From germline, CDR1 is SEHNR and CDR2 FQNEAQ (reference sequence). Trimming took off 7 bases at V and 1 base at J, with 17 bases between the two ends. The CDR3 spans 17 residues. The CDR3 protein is CASTTGALGSGANVLTF. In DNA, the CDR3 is TGTGCCAGCACCACCGGGGCCCTGGGTTCTGGGGCCAACGTCCTGACTTTC.

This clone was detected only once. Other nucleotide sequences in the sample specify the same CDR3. CDR3 residues: CATSRDVAYGYTF. CDR3 nucleotide sequence: TGTGCCACCAGCAGAGACGTGGCCTATGGCTACACCTTC. J is TRBJ1-2 and V is TRBV15; D uncertain. Per the germline V gene, CDR1 is LNHNV and CDR2 is YYDKDF (reference sequence). The CDR3 has 13 residues. Trimming took off 0 bases at V and 4 bases at J, with 6 bases between the two ends.

CDR3 sequence: CASSGSGLLNQPQHF. In DNA form, the CDR3 reads TGTGCCAGCAGTGGTTCTGGGTTGCTCAATCAGCCCCAGCATTTT. This chain joins TRBV2 and TRBJ1-5; no clear D gene. CDR1 and CDR2 (germline): SNHLY, FYNNEI. V gave up 4 bases and J gave up 3 bases, with 13 bases separating them. CDR3 length equals 15 residues.

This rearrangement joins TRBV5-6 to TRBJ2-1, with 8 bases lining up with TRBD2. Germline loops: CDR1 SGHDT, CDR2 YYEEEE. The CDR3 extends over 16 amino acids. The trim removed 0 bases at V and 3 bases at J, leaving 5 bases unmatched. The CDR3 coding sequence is TGTGCCAGCAGCTTGGGGACTAGCTCCTTCTACAATGAGCAGTTCTTC. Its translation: CASSLGTSSFYNEQFF.

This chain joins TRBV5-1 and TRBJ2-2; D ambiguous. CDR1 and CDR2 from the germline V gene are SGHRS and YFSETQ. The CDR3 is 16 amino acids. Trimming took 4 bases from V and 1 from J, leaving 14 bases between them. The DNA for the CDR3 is TGCGCCAGCAGCCCCTTGCTAACGGAGAACACCGGGGAGCTGTTTTTT. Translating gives CASSPLLTENTGELFF.

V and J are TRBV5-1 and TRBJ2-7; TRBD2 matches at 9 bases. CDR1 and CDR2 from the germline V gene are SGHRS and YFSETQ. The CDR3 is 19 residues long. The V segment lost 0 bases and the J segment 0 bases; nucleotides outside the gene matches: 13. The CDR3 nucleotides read TGCGCCAGCAGCTTGGTAGCGGCTAGCGGGACAACCTACTCCTACGAGCAGTACTTC. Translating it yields CASSLVAASGTTYSYEQYF.